This TCR beta chain was obtained from a study of blood T cell repertoires in COVID-19. Per the original methods: Amplifying reference gene primers gave estimates of nucleated cell counts. Clones were sequenced by immunoSEQ multiplex PCR, and TCRdb holds only the in-frame ones, with some missing. V and J calls plus clone size are reproduced from that table; the DNA served to infer D and trimming. The data hold 95,000 to 120,000 clones, with roughly 70% observed a single time. This CDR3 is 16 amino acids long. The V gene's germline CDR1 is SGHKS and CDR2 YYEKEE (reference sequence). J lost 0 bases, V lost 4 bases, and 7 bases had no gene match.

The material sequenced was peripheral blood. This chain links TRBV5-5 with TRBJ1-5, with 7 positions matching TRBD1. This TCR was sampled from a woman aged 40 to 50 with acute or convalescent COVID-19. The CDR3 spells CASSEIGGDSNQPQHF. The CDR3 region has the DNA TGTGCCAGCAGCGAGATAGGGGGCGATAGCAATCAGCCCCAGCATTTT.